This TCR beta chain was identified during a study of cytomegalovirus exposure and HLA in healthy donors. Broader study findings: Through in vitro validation, three CMV-associated chains were shown to be specific for CMV antigens. Despite most TCR sequences being rare, some public TCRs occurred in many donors.

As to this clone: Its antigen is not known.

This CDR3 is built from 14 residues. Germline V gene sequence: CDR1 SGDLS, CDR2 YYNGEE. Trimming pared 1 base from V and 4 bases from J, leaving 11 bases between. The PCR used 60 Vbeta and 13 Jbeta primers. Sequencing used immunoSEQ multiplex PCR; TCRdb keeps in-frame clones, though not all of them. Of about 120,000 clones detected, roughly 78% appear once; the ten largest clones hold approximately 10%. This receptor was obtained from a man in his thirties or forties in good health and CMV-seropositive. The rearrangement links TRBV9 to TRBJ1-1, with a possible D match to TRBD1 (5 bases). The specimen sequenced was PBMCs. CDR3 sequence reads: CASSVRSQGTEAFF. In DNA form, the CDR3 reads TGTGCCAGCAGCGTAAGGTCCCAGGGCACTGAAGCTTTCTTT. Combining the CDR3 with reference TRBV9 and TRBJ1-1 gives the whole variable domain DSGVTQTPKHLITATGQRVTLRCSPRSGDLSVYWYQQSLDQGLQFLIQYYNGEERAKGNILERFSAQQFPDLHSELNLSSLELGDSALYFCASSVRSQGTEAFFGQGTRLTVV.